The source of this T cell receptor (beta chain) is a study of T cells in women clearing cervical HPV infection. Trimming removed 3 bases from V and 5 bases from J, with 13 bases in between. The CDR3 consists of 15 residues. Germline V gives CDR1 ENHRY, CDR2 SYGVKD. Method: immunoSEQ multiplex PCR; TCRdb's copy keeps in-frame clones and lacks some. Recorded here are some 20,000 clones; the top ten clones represent about 5%. About this clone: The read halts 3 residues ahead of the CDR3 end, with the missing end drawn from the germline J gene.

Sequencing used blood buffy coat. The chain employs TRBV10-3 and TRBJ2-2; D may be TRBD1 (5 bases). The source of this sequence is a woman between 18 and 70 years old with a cervical HPV16 infection that either progressed to CIN3+ or cleared (not recorded which). CDR3 residues: CAISDKGPPTGELFF. The sequenced CDR3 bases are TGTGCCATCAGTGACAAGGGGCCTCCTACCGGGGAG.